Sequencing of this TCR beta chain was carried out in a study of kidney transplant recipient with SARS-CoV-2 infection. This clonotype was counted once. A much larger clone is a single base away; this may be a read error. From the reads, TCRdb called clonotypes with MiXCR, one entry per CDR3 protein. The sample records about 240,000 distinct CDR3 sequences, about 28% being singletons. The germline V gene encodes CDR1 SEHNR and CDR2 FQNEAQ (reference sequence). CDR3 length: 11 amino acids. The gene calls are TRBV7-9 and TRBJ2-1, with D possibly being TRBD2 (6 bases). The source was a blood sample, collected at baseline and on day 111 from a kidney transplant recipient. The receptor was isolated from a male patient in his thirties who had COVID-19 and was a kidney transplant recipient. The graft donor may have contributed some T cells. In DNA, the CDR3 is TGTGCCAGCAGCTGGGAGGATGAGCGGTTCTTC. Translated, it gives CASSWEDERFF.